The clone carrying this TCR beta chain was seen repeatedly, ten times or more. Its specificity is not known. This sample was taken from a study of T-cell reconstitution after alpha-beta-depleted transplantation in children. Overall study results and limits: T cells produced anew were the main source of T-cell counts and diversity one year after transplant.

The library targeted TCRbeta and was prepared with unique molecular identifiers. TCRdb reanalysed the PCR reads using MiXCR and keeps one entry per CDR3 protein. The sample shows some 120,000 distinct CDR3 sequences, about 23% of them seen only once. V lost 3 bases and J 6 bases, leaving 5 bases between the germline ends. The CDR3 length is 12 residues. Sequences were derived from PBMCs, mostly from graft donor cells, sampled 180 days after TCRalphabeta/CD19-depleted stem cell transplant. V gene TRBV12-3 or TRBV12-4 combines with J gene TRBJ2-2, with no clear D. The sequence came from a male patient between 2 and 15 years old who had a stem cell transplant for chronic granulomatous disease, so the T cells may come from the graft donor. Here the CDR3 DNA reads TGTGCCAGCAGTTTTGGTTCCGGGGAGCTGTTTTTT. Translation gives CASSFGSGELFF.